Each of the 32 T cell receptor beta chains below was sequenced from the same sample in a study of T cells after posttransplantation cyclophosphamide. Using immunoSEQ multiplex PCR, the repertoire was profiled, and TCRdb retains in-frame clones only, with some absent. The data list around 26,000 clones, none observed once; 4% to 5.5% falls to the top ten. The sequenced sample was PBMCs. The receptors stem from a woman in her forties or fifties in good health, CMV-negative, and a related stem cell transplant donor.

This clone was found many times. V and J are TRBV28 and TRBJ1-2; 8 bases are shared with TRBD1. Losses at the gene ends were 3 bases for V and 6 bases for J; bases not matched to a gene: 12. This CDR3 spans 16 amino acids. The germline V gene has CDR1 MDHEN and CDR2 SYDVKM. The CDR3 spells CASSFPIPTGDDGYTF. CDR3 nucleotides: TGTGCCAGCAGTTTCCCCATCCCGACAGGGGACGATGGCTACACCTTC.

This clone occurred many times. CDR3 protein: CASSELGGTTDTQYF. The CDR3 nucleotides read TGTGCCAGCAGTGAACTCGGGGGGACCACAGATACGCAGTATTTT. This chain connects TRBV6-1 to TRBJ2-3, with TRBD2 matching 7 bases. With 2 bases clipped from V and 2 bases from J, the junction kept 4 bases outside the gene matches. The CDR3 has 15 amino acids. The V gene's germline CDR1 is MNHNS and CDR2 SASEGT.

The sample holds many counts of this clone. This chain links TRBV5-1 with TRBJ2-1, with 7 bases that match TRBD2. V lost 2 bases and J lost 6; bases outside the gene matches: 20. This CDR3 contains 19 residues. Germline V gene data show CDR1 as SGHRS and CDR2 as YFSETQ. The CDR3: CASSFGRGERASGPNEQFF. CDR3 DNA sequence: TGCGCCAGCAGCTTTGGCCGAGGAGAGAGGGCTAGCGGACCCAATGAGCAGTTCTTC.

This clone was observed many times. The chain has TRBV2 and TRBJ2-7, with 7 positions matching TRBD1. J was trimmed by 2 bases and V by 5 bases; bases with no gene match: 15. CDR1 is SNHLY, CDR2 FYNNEI, per germline. The CDR3 runs 17 residues. CDR3 nucleotides: TGTGCCAGCAGTCAACCGGGACAGACGAAAGTCACCTACGAGCAGTACTTC. This encodes CASSQPGQTKVTYEQYF.

The sample holds many counts of this clone. The V call is TRBV6-5, the J call TRBJ2-1; 8 nucleotides align to TRBD1. This CDR3 is built from 12 residues. J lost 5 bases, V lost 10 bases, and 4 bases had no gene match. Per the germline V gene, CDR1 is MNHEY and CDR2 is SVGAGI. The CDR3 sequence: CATATGDNEQFF. Here the CDR3 DNA reads TGTGCCACCGCGACAGGGGACAATGAGCAGTTCTTC.

This clone came up many times. The J gene is TRBJ2-1, the V gene TRBV5-4, with 7 bases matching TRBD1. The CDR3 is 16 residues long. Per the germline V gene, CDR1 is SGHNT and CDR2 is YYREEE (reference sequence). Trimming took 0 bases from V and 5 from J; bases not matched to a gene: 8. The CDR3 DNA reads TGTGCCAGCAGCTTGGGAGGGGGCACTATAAACAATGAGCAGTTCTTC. Its protein product is CASSLGGGTINNEQFF. Based on the CDR3 plus reference TRBV5-4 and TRBJ2-1, the full variable domain is ETGVTQSPTHLIKTRGQQVTLRCSSQSGHNTVSWYQQALGQGPQFIFQYYREEENGRGNFPPRFSGLQFPNYSSELNVNALELDDSALYLCASSLGGGTINNEQFFGPGTRLTVL.

This clone occurred many times. V and J are TRBV29-1 and TRBJ1-1; D ambiguous. CDR1 is SQVTM and CDR2 is ANQGSEA in the germline V gene. CDR3 length: 13 amino acids. Between the trimmed V and J ends, which lost 7 bases and 5 bases, there was a span of 17 bases. CDR3 in DNA: TGCAGCGCGCGAGGGAGGTTAGGAACTGAAGCTTTCTTT. Translated, it gives CSARGRLGTEAFF. Looking up the rest from reference TRBV29-1 and TRBJ1-1 gives the full variable domain: SAVISQKPSRDICQRGTSLTIQCQVDSQVTMMFWYRQQPGQSLTLIATANQGSEATYESGFVIDKFPISRPNLTFSTLTVSNMSPEDSSIYLCSARGRLGTEAFFGQGTRLTVV.

This clone was observed many times. This chain links TRBV2 with TRBJ2-1; 10 positions match TRBD1. In germline, CDR1 is SNHLY, CDR2 FYNNEI. The CDR3 runs to 13 residues. Trimming at V came to 8 bases and at J to 7 bases, leaving 5 bases not matched to a gene. The CDR3 DNA sequence: TGTGCCAGCCGGGACAGGGGAGGGAATGAGCAGTTCTTC. Its translation: CASRDRGGNEQFF.

This clone was observed many times. The gene calls are TRBV2 and TRBJ1-1; 12 bases align to TRBD1. The V segment lost 4 bases and the J segment 1 base; nucleotides outside the gene matches: 4. There are 16 residues in the CDR3. Germline V lookup: CDR1 SNHLY, CDR2 FYNNEI. The CDR3 spells CASSVGQGAWNTEAFF. For the CDR3, the DNA is TGTGCCAGCAGTGTGGGACAGGGGGCCTGGAACACTGAAGCTTTCTTT.

This clone was picked up many times. CDR3 in DNA: TGTGCCAGCAGCGTAATAGGAGGGGGCCGCACTGAAGCTTTCTTT. Translated: CASSVIGGGRTEAFF. The chain links TRBV9 to TRBJ1-1; 7 bases fit TRBD1. The CDR3 runs to 15 residues. CDR1 is SGDLS, CDR2 YYNGEE, per germline. J was trimmed by 4 bases and V by 1 base; bases with no gene match: 7.

This clone was counted ten times or more. The chain carries TRBV5-1 and TRBJ2-1, with 11 positions matching TRBD2. The germline V gene has CDR1 SGHRS and CDR2 YFSETQ. Trimming removed 3 bases from V and 10 bases from J; junction bases left unmatched: 18. The CDR3 runs 18 residues. The chain's CDR3 is CASSSHYITSGGVREQFF. The CDR3 DNA follows: TGCGCCAGCAGCTCCCATTATATTACTAGCGGGGGCGTCAGGGAGCAGTTCTTC.

This clone was seen many times. The chain recombines TRBV7-3 with TRBJ2-3; the D gene is possibly TRBD2 (5 bases). Per germline, CDR1 SGHTA and CDR2 FQGTGA. Trimming shortened V by 2 bases and J by 0 bases, and 12 bases separated the two germline ends. This CDR3 has 16 amino acids. The CDR3 protein is CASSLDGGLSTDTQYF. Written as DNA, the CDR3 is TGTGCCAGCAGCTTAGACGGCGGGCTGAGCACAGATACGCAGTATTTT.

This clone was picked up many times. The J gene is TRBJ2-1, the V gene TRBV29-1; 8 bases match TRBD2. Germline CDR1 is SQVTM and CDR2 is ANQGSEA. The CDR3 is 14 amino acids. J lost 6 bases, V lost 5 bases, and 9 bases had no gene match. CDR3: CSVPQRESANEQFF. The CDR3, as DNA: TGCAGCGTTCCCCAGCGGGAGTCGGCCAATGAGCAGTTCTTC.

The table lists this clone with many counts. This rearrangement joins TRBV5-1 to TRBJ2-5; 10 bases map to TRBD2. Looked up from germline, CDR1 is SGHRS and CDR2 is YFSETQ. The junction had 7 bases not matched to a gene; V was cut back by 4 bases and J by 1 base. This CDR3 has 16 amino acids. As DNA, the CDR3 is TGCGCCAGCAGCCCTAGCGGGAGATCATCCCAAGAGACCCAGTACTTC. Amino acids: CASSPSGRSSQETQYF. Full variable domain (missing parts from reference TRBV5-1 and TRBJ2-5): KAGVTQTPRYLIKTRGQQVTLSCSPISGHRSVSWYQQTPGQGLQFLFEYFSETQRNKGNFPGRFSGRQFSNSRSEMNVSTLELGDSALYLCASSPSGRSSQETQYFGPGTRLLVL.

This clone occurred many times. V and J are TRBV7-2 and TRBJ1-2; the D gene is possibly TRBD1 (6 bases). The V end was cut by 1 base, the J end by 7 bases, with 13 bases between. This CDR3 has 14 residues. Germline lookup yields CDR1 SGHTA and CDR2 FQGNSA. CDR3 DNA: TGTGCCAGCAGCTTAGATAGGACAGATCGTGGCTACACCTTC. As protein: CASSLDRTDRGYTF.

J is TRBJ2-5 and V is TRBV21-1; TRBD2 is taken as the D call from the table, unchecked against the DNA. TRBV21-1 is deemed a pseudogene. This CDR3 is 14 amino acids long. The CDR3 is CASSKAPSLETQYF. The CDR3 coding sequence is TGTGCCAGCAGCAAAGCTCCTAGCTTGGAGACCCAGTACTTC.

This clone showed up many times. The chain uses TRBV7-9 and TRBJ1-4; TRBD1 matches 7 bases. With V trimmed by 5 bases and J by 3 bases, 6 bases remained unmatched. The CDR3 extends over 15 amino acids. CDR1 is SEHNR and CDR2 is FQNEAQ in the germline V gene (reference sequence). The CDR3 loop reads CASSPRQGPNEKLFF. In DNA, the CDR3 is TGTGCCAGCAGCCCCAGACAGGGCCCTAATGAAAAACTGTTTTTT. The full variable domain, completed using reference TRBV7-9 and TRBJ1-4, is DTGVSQNPRHKITKRGQNVTFRCDPISEHNRLYWYRQTLGQGPEFLTYFQNEAQLEKSRLLSDRFSAERPKGSFSTLEIQRTEQGDSAMYLCASSPRQGPNEKLFFGSGTQLSVL.

This clone came up many times. The rearrangement links TRBV7-9 to TRBJ2-7, with 12 nucleotides matching TRBD1. This CDR3 comprises 14 residues. In germline, CDR1 is SEHNR, CDR2 FQNEAQ (reference sequence). J was trimmed by 10 bases and V by 3 bases; bases with no gene match: 7. CDR3 loop: CASSFGTGGEGQYF. The CDR3 DNA reads as TGTGCCAGCAGCTTCGGGACAGGGGGCGAGGGACAGTACTTC.

This clone was detected ten times or more. The chain employs TRBV27 and TRBJ2-7, with 11 bases lining up with TRBD1. The ends lost 5 bases at V and 2 bases at J; junction bases unmatched: 5. The CDR3 spans 15 residues. The V gene's germline CDR1 is MNHEY and CDR2 SMNVEV (reference sequence). CDR3 in DNA: TGTGCCAGCAGTCCGGGACAGGGGGTCACCTACGAGCAGTACTTC. It yields the protein CASSPGQGVTYEQYF.

This clone was found many times. This chain links TRBV7-3 with TRBJ1-2, with D unclear. Germline CDR1 reads SGHTA; CDR2 reads FQGTGA. The germline V and J ends were trimmed by 1 base and 5 bases, with 8 bases remaining between them. There are 13 residues in the CDR3. As DNA, the CDR3 is TGTGCCAGCAGCTTAAGTCGGGAGTATGGCTACACCTTC. The encoded protein is CASSLSREYGYTF.

In this sample, this clone turned up many times. This chain joins TRBV25-1 and TRBJ2-1, with a weak D call TRBD2 (5 bases). V lost 5 bases, J lost 7 bases, and 15 bases lay in between. This CDR3 is built from 14 residues. Germline V gene data show CDR1 as MGHDK and CDR2 as SYGVNS. CDR3 nucleotides: TGTGCCAGCAGTCCTACTTCGCGGGTGAATGAGCAGTTCTTC. Residues: CASSPTSRVNEQFF.

This clone came up many times. The V gene is TRBV29-1, the J gene TRBJ2-7, with TRBD2 as a possible D gene (6 bases). Trimming took 3 bases from V and 1 from J, leaving 16 bases between them. Per germline, CDR1 SQVTM and CDR2 ANQGSEA. The CDR3 consists of 15 residues. In DNA, the CDR3 is TGCAGCGTTGAGACTAGTATCGCTGCTTCCTACGAGCAGTACTTC. Translation gives CSVETSIAASYEQYF.

This clone was recorded many times. V gene TRBV7-2 combines with J gene TRBJ2-3, with 11 bases aligning to TRBD2. CDR1 and CDR2 from the germline V gene are SGHTA and FQGNSA. The CDR3 totals 13 residues. V lost 9 bases and J lost 5; bases outside the gene matches: 4. The CDR3, as DNA: TGTGCCAGTAGCGGGGGGGCCCAAGATACGCAGTATTTT. The encoded protein is CASSGGAQDTQYF.

In this sample, this clone turned up many times. V and J are TRBV10-3 and TRBJ2-1; TRBD2 aligns across 8 bases. Trimming cost V 7 bases and J 5 bases; bases outside gene matches: 7. This CDR3 comprises 14 residues. Germline CDR1 reads ENHRY; CDR2 reads SYGVKD. CDR3 nucleotide sequence: TGTGCCATCAACCAGGTAGCGGGGAACAATGAGCAGTTCTTC. It specifies CAINQVAGNNEQFF.

At least ten counts were recorded for this clone. The rearrangement uses TRBV6-5 and TRBJ1-5, with D unclear. Germline CDR1 MNHEY, CDR2 SVGAGI. The CDR3 is made up of 14 amino acids. The V and J ends lost 6 bases and 1 base respectively, with 10 bases between them. CDR3 DNA sequence: TGTGCCAGCAGGCTGGGCGGGAGCAATCAGCCCCAGCATTTT. Amino acid sequence: CASRLGGSNQPQHF.

This clone was seen a handful of times. The chain couples TRBV7-9 to TRBJ2-5, with TRBD2 matching over 9 bases. The DNA matches TRBJ2-7 better at its end, which makes the J call doubtful. CDR3 length equals 16 residues. Germline loops: CDR1 SEHNR, CDR2 FQNEAQ (reference sequence). As DNA, the CDR3 is TGTGCCAGCAGCTTTCGTTCGCTAGCGGGGTACTACGAGCAGTACTTC. Translating gives CASSFRSLAGYYEQYF.

This clone appeared many times. The V call is TRBV19, the J call TRBJ2-7; maybe TRBD2 (5 bases). V shed 3 bases and J shed 1 base, with 10 bases lying between them. This CDR3 spans 14 amino acids. The V gene's germline CDR1 is LNHDA and CDR2 SQIVND (reference sequence). CDR3 residues: CASSMAGRSYEQYF. The CDR3, as DNA: TGTGCCAGTAGTATGGCGGGCAGGTCCTACGAGCAGTACTTC.

This clone was found many times. The CDR3 reads CASSEAGRGTQYF. For the CDR3, the DNA is TGTGCCAGCAGTGAGGCGGGGCGGGGGACCCAGTACTTC. The chain combines TRBV6-1 with TRBJ2-5; D is possibly TRBD2 (6 bases). Germline CDR1 is MNHNS and CDR2 is SASEGT. The V gene lost 3 bases and the J gene lost 7 bases, with 12 bases spanning the gap. The CDR3 is made up of 13 amino acids.

The table lists this clone with many counts. This sequence joins TRBV27 and TRBJ2-7; the match to TRBD2 covers 11 bases. The CDR3 spans 15 residues. Germline assignment: CDR1 MNHEY and CDR2 SMNVEV (reference sequence). The V gene end was trimmed by 1 base and the J gene end by 4 bases; junction bases not matched to a gene: 3. DNA of the CDR3: TGTGCCAGCAGTTTATTTTCTAGCGGGAGGTACGAGCAGTACTTC. It yields the protein CASSLFSSGRYEQYF.

This clone was seen at least ten times. The V and J genes are TRBV5-1 and TRBJ2-7; TRBD1 matches 8 bases. This CDR3 region has 14 residues. After removal of 4 bases from V and 3 bases from J, the junction contained 6 bases not matched to a gene. The germline gives CDR1 SGHRS, CDR2 YFSETQ. In DNA form, the CDR3 reads TGCGCCAGCAGCCGGGACAGGACAATCTACGAGCAGTACTTC. This translates into CASSRDRTIYEQYF.

This sequence joins TRBV27 and TRBJ2-3; TRBD2 might be the D (7 bases). This CDR3 spans 14 amino acids. V was trimmed by 6 bases and J by 6 bases, leaving 16 bases between them. Germline V gene sequence: CDR1 MNHEY, CDR2 SMNVEV (reference sequence). This CDR3 reads CASSSWGGLDTQYF. CDR3 DNA sequence: TGTGCCAGCAGCTCTTGGGGGGGGCTGGATACGCAGTATTTT.

In this sample, this clone turned up many times. The chain uses TRBV6-6 and TRBJ2-5, with 11 positions matching TRBD2. Unmatched junction bases numbered 5, after V lost 6 bases and J lost 5 bases. Germline assignment: CDR1 MNHNY and CDR2 SVGAGI (reference sequence). This CDR3 has 14 residues. CDR3: CASSLAGGGETQYF. As DNA, the CDR3 is TGTGCCAGCAGCCTAGCGGGAGGAGGGGAGACCCAGTACTTC.